The rows below give T cell receptor beta chains drawn from one sample of a study of T-cell memory formation after mild COVID-19. TCRdb re-called the 5' RACE reads through MiXCR, storing one row per CDR3 protein. The sample includes about half a million distinct CDR3 sequences, 18% seen only once; the top ten take 12%. The specimen was PBMCs or a T cell subset sorted from them (not recorded which). These receptors were collected from an adult woman who had mild COVID-19 (a few samples of this study predate the infection). Cell type and time point are not known. CDR3s include the opening cysteine and the closing phenylalanine or tryptophan. Each record gives: V gene, D gene, clone size, J gene, CDR3 length, CDR3 DNA, CDR3 protein. The D gene is left open where the match is weak. A row's size may be missing; if present it is once, few, many or a size class.

v_call: TRBV5-1
d_call: .
clone_size: .
j_call: TRBJ1-2
cdr3_length: 15
cdr3_nt: TGCGCCAGCAGCTGGGGCAGGTCGGGGAACTATGGCTACACCTTC
cdr3_aa: CASSWGRSGNYGYTF

v_call: TRBV20-1
d_call: TRBD2
clone_size: .
j_call: TRBJ2-5
cdr3_length: 19
cdr3_nt: TGCAGTGCTAGAGATAGTTTTCCGACTAGCGGGAGAGTAGAGGAGACCCAGTACTTC
cdr3_aa: CSARDSFPTSGRVEETQYF

v_call: TRBV6-1
d_call: .
clone_size: .
j_call: TRBJ1-1
cdr3_length: 14
cdr3_nt: TGTGCCAGCAGTGAAGGGACCGACCGGACTGAAGCTTTCTTT
cdr3_aa: CASSEGTDRTEAFF

v_call: TRBV11-2
d_call: .
clone_size: .
j_call: TRBJ2-1
cdr3_length: 15
cdr3_nt: TGTGCCAGCAGCTCCCGGGACGAGTTCTACAATGAGCAGTTCTTC
cdr3_aa: CASSSRDEFYNEQFF

v_call: TRBV6-6
d_call: .
clone_size: .
j_call: TRBJ1-6
cdr3_length: 15
cdr3_nt: TGTGCCAGCAGTTACGGGGGGGTTGCGAATTCACCCCTCCACTTT
cdr3_aa: CASSYGGVANSPLHF

v_call: TRBV5-1
d_call: .
clone_size: .
j_call: TRBJ2-7
cdr3_length: 14
cdr3_nt: TGCGCCAGCAGCTTAGTAACTAAAGGCTACGAGCAGTACTTC
cdr3_aa: CASSLVTKGYEQYF

v_call: TRBV12-3/TRBV12-4
d_call: .
clone_size: few
j_call: TRBJ2-5
cdr3_length: 15
cdr3_nt: TGTGCCAGCAGTTTATCACACTCCTCTAGCGAGACCCAGTACTTC
cdr3_aa: CASSLSHSSSETQYF

v_call: TRBV6-6
d_call: .
clone_size: .
j_call: TRBJ2-5
cdr3_length: 13
cdr3_nt: TGTGCCAGCAGTCGGACTGGACAAGAGACCCAGTACTTC
cdr3_aa: CASSRTGQETQYF

v_call: TRBV20-1
d_call: TRBD1
clone_size: .
j_call: TRBJ1-1
cdr3_length: 13
cdr3_nt: TGCAGTGCGCTCCGGGACAGGGGGGTTGGAGCTTTCTTT
cdr3_aa: CSALRDRGVGAFF

v_call: TRBV6-1
d_call: TRBD1
clone_size: .
j_call: TRBJ1-2
cdr3_length: 17
cdr3_nt: TGTGCCAGCAGTGGAGGAAACTGGGAGGACAGGGTCTATGGCTACACCTTC
cdr3_aa: CASSGGNWEDRVYGYTF

v_call: TRBV19
d_call: .
clone_size: .
j_call: TRBJ2-1
cdr3_length: 16
cdr3_nt: TGTGCCAGTGACCCCTGGGGGGCGCCGGGTTACAATGAGCAGTTCTTC
cdr3_aa: CASDPWGAPGYNEQFF

v_call: TRBV12-3/TRBV12-4
d_call: .
clone_size: few
j_call: TRBJ2-3
cdr3_length: 17
cdr3_nt: TGTGCCAGCAGTTTACAGACGGGCCCGGGCCCCACAGATACGCAGTATTTT
cdr3_aa: CASSLQTGPGPTDTQYF

v_call: TRBV20-1
d_call: TRBD2
clone_size: few
j_call: TRBJ2-1
cdr3_length: 17
cdr3_nt: TGCAGTGCTAGAGATACTAGCGGGCTTCTTGGCTTCGATGAGCAGTTCTTC
cdr3_aa: CSARDTSGLLGFDEQFF

v_call: TRBV20-1
d_call: .
clone_size: .
j_call: TRBJ2-7
cdr3_length: 12
cdr3_nt: TGCAGTGCGGGGGCCAAAGGCTACGAGCAGTACTTC
cdr3_aa: CSAGAKGYEQYF

v_call: TRBV5-1
d_call: TRBD1
clone_size: few
j_call: TRBJ2-7
cdr3_length: 12
cdr3_nt: TGCGCCAGCAGTCACACAGGGGGCGAGCAGTACTTC
cdr3_aa: CASSHTGGEQYF

v_call: TRBV2
d_call: TRBD2
clone_size: .
j_call: TRBJ2-2
cdr3_length: 18
cdr3_nt: TGTGCCAGCAGTGAAACAGCGGGGGGTGGTCGGGGCACCGGGGAGCTGTTTTTT
cdr3_aa: CASSETAGGGRGTGELFF

v_call: TRBV7-9
d_call: .
clone_size: .
j_call: TRBJ2-1
cdr3_length: 15
cdr3_nt: TGTGCCAGCCATCCTGAGGACTACTCGTACAATGAGCAGTTCTTC
cdr3_aa: CASHPEDYSYNEQFF

v_call: TRBV6-2/TRBV6-3
d_call: .
clone_size: .
j_call: TRBJ2-7
cdr3_length: 14
cdr3_nt: TGTGCCAGCAGTTACTCAAACGGGAAGAACGAGCAGTACTTC
cdr3_aa: CASSYSNGKNEQYF

v_call: TRBV2
d_call: TRBD2
clone_size: .
j_call: TRBJ2-7
cdr3_length: 20
cdr3_nt: TGTGCCAGCATCCCTAGCTCCCAACTGTCGCCAGCGGGAGTTCGGTACGAGCAGTACTTC
cdr3_aa: CASIPSSQLSPAGVRYEQYF

v_call: TRBV7-6
d_call: TRBD1
clone_size: few
j_call: TRBJ2-2
cdr3_length: 16
cdr3_nt: TGTGCCAGCAGCTCGAGGACAGGTGCGAACACCGGGGAGCTGTTTTTT
cdr3_aa: CASSSRTGANTGELFF

v_call: TRBV7-6
d_call: TRBD2
clone_size: .
j_call: TRBJ2-3
cdr3_length: 14
cdr3_nt: TGTGCCAGCAGCTTCGGCGGGAGTAGGGATACGCAGTATTTT
cdr3_aa: CASSFGGSRDTQYF

v_call: TRBV2
d_call: TRBD2
clone_size: few
j_call: TRBJ2-2
cdr3_length: 17
cdr3_nt: TGTGCCAGCAGTGAGGGTCGACTAGCGGGACCTACCGGGGAGCTGTTTTTT
cdr3_aa: CASSEGRLAGPTGELFF

v_call: TRBV11-1
d_call: .
clone_size: few
j_call: TRBJ1-1
cdr3_length: 14
cdr3_nt: TGTGCCAGCAGCGTCTCGGGACAGAACACTGAAGCTTTCTTT
cdr3_aa: CASSVSGQNTEAFF

v_call: TRBV19
d_call: TRBD1
clone_size: many
j_call: TRBJ2-1
cdr3_length: 13
cdr3_nt: TGTGCCAGTAGTAAAACAGGGGTTGATGAGCAGTTCTTC
cdr3_aa: CASSKTGVDEQFF

v_call: TRBV5-6
d_call: TRBD1
clone_size: few
j_call: TRBJ1-6
cdr3_length: 14
cdr3_nt: TGTGCCAGCAGCGCCGGGACAGGGCAGTCACCCCTCCACTTT
cdr3_aa: CASSAGTGQSPLHF

v_call: TRBV9
d_call: TRBD2
clone_size: .
j_call: TRBJ2-7
cdr3_length: 15
cdr3_nt: TGTGCCAGCAGCGTAGGGTCTAGCGGGAAGTACGAGCAGTACTTC
cdr3_aa: CASSVGSSGKYEQYF

v_call: TRBV7-3
d_call: TRBD2
clone_size: few
j_call: TRBJ2-3
cdr3_length: 16
cdr3_nt: TGTGCCAGCAGCTCAGCCCCGACTAGCGGGAGGTTCGGGCAGTATTTT
cdr3_aa: CASSSAPTSGRFGQYF

v_call: TRBV4-1
d_call: TRBD1
clone_size: many
j_call: TRBJ2-7
cdr3_length: 16
cdr3_nt: TGCGCCAGCAGCCAAGATAGCGGACAGGGGGCCGGGGAGCAGTACTTC
cdr3_aa: CASSQDSGQGAGEQYF

v_call: TRBV12-3/TRBV12-4
d_call: TRBD2
clone_size: few
j_call: TRBJ2-7
cdr3_length: 13
cdr3_nt: TGTGCCAGCAGTTTTAACGGGGGGACCGAGCAGTACTTC
cdr3_aa: CASSFNGGTEQYF

v_call: TRBV20-1
d_call: TRBD1
clone_size: .
j_call: TRBJ1-2
cdr3_length: 16
cdr3_nt: TGCAGTGCTAGAGACTGGGACAGATCATCGAACTATGGCTACACCTTC
cdr3_aa: CSARDWDRSSNYGYTF

v_call: TRBV9
d_call: .
clone_size: .
j_call: TRBJ2-7
cdr3_length: 13
cdr3_nt: TGTGCCAGCAGCGTGAATGGGGCAAGCGAGCAGTACTTC
cdr3_aa: CASSVNGASEQYF

v_call: TRBV18
d_call: .
clone_size: few
j_call: TRBJ2-5
cdr3_length: 14
cdr3_nt: TGTGCCAGCTCACCAGCAAGGGGCCAAGAGACCCAGTACTTC
cdr3_aa: CASSPARGQETQYF

v_call: TRBV19
d_call: TRBD2
clone_size: .
j_call: TRBJ2-2
cdr3_length: 15
cdr3_nt: TGTGCCAGTAGCGGACTAGCGGGAGTCCCCGGGGAGCTGTTTTTT
cdr3_aa: CASSGLAGVPGELFF

v_call: TRBV5-5
d_call: .
clone_size: few
j_call: TRBJ1-1
cdr3_length: 14
cdr3_nt: TGTGCCAGCAGCTTTCGGACCTCCCATACTGAAGCTTTCTTT
cdr3_aa: CASSFRTSHTEAFF

v_call: TRBV7-2
d_call: .
clone_size: .
j_call: TRBJ2-7
cdr3_length: 15
cdr3_nt: TGTGCCAGCAGCTTAAGGCAGCAGGGGGGGAACGAGCAGTACTTC
cdr3_aa: CASSLRQQGGNEQYF

v_call: TRBV7-6
d_call: TRBD2
clone_size: many
j_call: TRBJ2-1
cdr3_length: 17
cdr3_nt: TGTGCCAGCAGCTTAGATTTAGCGGGAGGGGAAAACAATGAGCAGTTCTTC
cdr3_aa: CASSLDLAGGENNEQFF

v_call: TRBV7-9
d_call: .
clone_size: few
j_call: TRBJ1-2
cdr3_length: 13
cdr3_nt: TGTGCCAGCAGCCTCGAGGGTGCGGAAGGCTACACCTTC
cdr3_aa: CASSLEGAEGYTF

v_call: TRBV3-1
d_call: .
clone_size: .
j_call: TRBJ2-5
cdr3_length: 16
cdr3_nt: TGTGCCAGCAGCCAAGCGGCCGGGACATCATACGGGACCCAGTACTTC
cdr3_aa: CASSQAAGTSYGTQYF

v_call: TRBV7-9
d_call: TRBD1
clone_size: few
j_call: TRBJ2-7
cdr3_length: 16
cdr3_nt: TGTGCCAGCAGCTCAGGACAGGCCGTCTACCTCTACGAGCAGTACTTC
cdr3_aa: CASSSGQAVYLYEQYF

v_call: TRBV24-1
d_call: TRBD1
clone_size: .
j_call: TRBJ2-1
cdr3_length: 16
cdr3_nt: TGTGCCACCAGTGATTCCGGGACAGGGGCTTACAATGAGCAGTTCTTC
cdr3_aa: CATSDSGTGAYNEQFF